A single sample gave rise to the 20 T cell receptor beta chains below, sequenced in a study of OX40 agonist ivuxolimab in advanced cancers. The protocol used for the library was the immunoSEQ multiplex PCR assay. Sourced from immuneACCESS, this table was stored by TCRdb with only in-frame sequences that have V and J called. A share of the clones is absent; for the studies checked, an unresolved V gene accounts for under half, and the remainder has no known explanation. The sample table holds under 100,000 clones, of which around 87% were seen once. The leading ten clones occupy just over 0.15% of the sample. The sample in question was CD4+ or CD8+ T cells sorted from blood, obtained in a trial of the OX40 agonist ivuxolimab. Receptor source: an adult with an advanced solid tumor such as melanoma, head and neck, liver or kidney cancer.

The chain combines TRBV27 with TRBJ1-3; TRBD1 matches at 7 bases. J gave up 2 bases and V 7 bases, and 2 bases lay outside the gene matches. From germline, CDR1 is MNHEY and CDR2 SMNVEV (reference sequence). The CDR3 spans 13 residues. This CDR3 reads CASKTGTGNTIYF. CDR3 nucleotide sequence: TGTGCCAGCAAGACAGGGACTGGAAACACCATATATTTT.

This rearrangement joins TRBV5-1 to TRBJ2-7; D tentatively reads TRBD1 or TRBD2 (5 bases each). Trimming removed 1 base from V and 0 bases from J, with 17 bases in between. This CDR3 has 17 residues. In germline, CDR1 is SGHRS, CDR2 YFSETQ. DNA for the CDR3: TGCGCCAGCAGCTTGTTTGGGGGTTCGCTCTCCTCCTACGAGCAGTACTTC. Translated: CASSLFGGSLSSYEQYF. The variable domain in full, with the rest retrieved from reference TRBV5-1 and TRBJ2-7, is KAGVTQTPRYLIKTRGQQVTLSCSPISGHRSVSWYQQTPGQGLQFLFEYFSETQRNKGNFPGRFSGRQFSNSRSEMNVSTLELGDSALYLCASSLFGGSLSSYEQYFGPGTRLTVT.

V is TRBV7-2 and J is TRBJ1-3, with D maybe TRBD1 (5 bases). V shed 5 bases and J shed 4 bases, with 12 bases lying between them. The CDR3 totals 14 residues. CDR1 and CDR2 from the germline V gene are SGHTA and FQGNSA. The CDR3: CASSPRQRGNTIYF. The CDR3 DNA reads TGTGCCAGCAGCCCTCGACAGCGGGGAAACACCATATATTTT. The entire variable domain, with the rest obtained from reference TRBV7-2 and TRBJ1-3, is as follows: GAGVSQSPSNKVTEKGKDVELRCDPISGHTALYWYRQSLGQGLEFLIYFQGNSAPDKSGLPSDRFSAERTGGSVSTLTIQRTQQEDSAVYLCASSPRQRGNTIYFGEGSWLTVV.

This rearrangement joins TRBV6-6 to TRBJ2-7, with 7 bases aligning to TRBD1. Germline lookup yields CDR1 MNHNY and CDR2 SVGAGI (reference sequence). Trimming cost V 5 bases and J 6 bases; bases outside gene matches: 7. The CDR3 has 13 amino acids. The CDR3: CASSTGVLGEQYF. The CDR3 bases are TGTGCCAGCAGTACAGGGGTCTTGGGCGAGCAGTACTTC.

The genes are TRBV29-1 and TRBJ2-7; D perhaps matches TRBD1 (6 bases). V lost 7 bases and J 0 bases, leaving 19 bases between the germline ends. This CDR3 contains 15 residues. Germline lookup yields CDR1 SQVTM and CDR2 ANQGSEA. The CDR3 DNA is TGCAGCGCCACGAAGGGGACAAAGAGCTCCTACGAGCAGTACTTC. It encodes CSATKGTKSSYEQYF.

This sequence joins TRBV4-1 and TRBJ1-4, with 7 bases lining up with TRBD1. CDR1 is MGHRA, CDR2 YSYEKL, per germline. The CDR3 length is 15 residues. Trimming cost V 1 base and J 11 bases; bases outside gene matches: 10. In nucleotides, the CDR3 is TGCGCCAGCAGCCAAGGCCAGGGGGGGCGGCAGAAACTGTTTTTT. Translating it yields CASSQGQGGRQKLFF.

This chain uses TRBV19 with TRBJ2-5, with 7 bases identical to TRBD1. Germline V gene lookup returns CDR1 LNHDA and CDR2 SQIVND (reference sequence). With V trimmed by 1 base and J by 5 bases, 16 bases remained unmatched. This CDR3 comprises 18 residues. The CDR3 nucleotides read TGTGCCAGTAGTATAGGGAGGTCGGGACAGCACCCTCGGGAGACCCAGTACTTC. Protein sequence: CASSIGRSGQHPRETQYF.

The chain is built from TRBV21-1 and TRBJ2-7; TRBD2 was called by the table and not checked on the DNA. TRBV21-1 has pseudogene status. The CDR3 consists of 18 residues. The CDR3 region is CASSKVRTQIGLPYEQYF. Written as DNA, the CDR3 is TGTGCCAGCAGCAAAGTCCGCACCCAGATCGGACTCCCCTACGAGCAGTACTTC.

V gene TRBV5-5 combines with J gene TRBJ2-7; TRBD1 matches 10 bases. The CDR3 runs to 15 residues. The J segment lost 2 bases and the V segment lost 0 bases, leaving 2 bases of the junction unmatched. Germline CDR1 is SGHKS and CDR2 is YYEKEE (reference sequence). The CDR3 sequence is CASSLAGQGAYEQYF. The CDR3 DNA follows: TGTGCCAGCAGCTTGGCTGGACAGGGGGCCTACGAGCAGTACTTC.

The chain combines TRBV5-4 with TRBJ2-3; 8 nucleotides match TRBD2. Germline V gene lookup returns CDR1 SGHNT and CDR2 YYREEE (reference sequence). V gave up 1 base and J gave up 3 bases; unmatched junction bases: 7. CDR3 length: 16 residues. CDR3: CASSLLSGRRTDTQYF. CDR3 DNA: TGTGCCAGCAGCTTGTTGAGCGGGAGAAGGACAGATACGCAGTATTTT.

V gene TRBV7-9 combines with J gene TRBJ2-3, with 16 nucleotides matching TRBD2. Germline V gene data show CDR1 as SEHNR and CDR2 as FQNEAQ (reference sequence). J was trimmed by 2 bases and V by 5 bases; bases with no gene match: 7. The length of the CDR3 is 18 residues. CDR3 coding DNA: TGTGCCAGCAGCCCTGGGACTAGCGGGGGGGTCTCCACAGATACGCAGTATTTT. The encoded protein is CASSPGTSGGVSTDTQYF.

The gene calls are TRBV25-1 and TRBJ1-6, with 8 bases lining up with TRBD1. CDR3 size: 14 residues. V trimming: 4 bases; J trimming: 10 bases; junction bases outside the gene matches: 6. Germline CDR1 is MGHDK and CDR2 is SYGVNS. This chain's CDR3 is CASSAGTGFSPLHF. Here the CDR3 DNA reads TGTGCCAGCAGTGCCGGGACAGGATTCTCACCCCTCCACTTT.

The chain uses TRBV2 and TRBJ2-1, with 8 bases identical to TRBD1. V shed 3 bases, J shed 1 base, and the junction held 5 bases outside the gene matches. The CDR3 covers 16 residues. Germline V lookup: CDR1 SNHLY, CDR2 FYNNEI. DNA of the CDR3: TGTGCCAGCAGTGACTTCAGGGGGCAATCCTACAATGAGCAGTTCTTC. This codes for CASSDFRGQSYNEQFF.

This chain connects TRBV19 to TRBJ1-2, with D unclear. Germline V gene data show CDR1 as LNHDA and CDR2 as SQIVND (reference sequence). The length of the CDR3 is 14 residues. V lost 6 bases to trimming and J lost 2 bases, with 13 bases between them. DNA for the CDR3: TGTGCCAGTAGCCAGAACGGAGGAAACTATGGCTACACCTTC. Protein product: CASSQNGGNYGYTF. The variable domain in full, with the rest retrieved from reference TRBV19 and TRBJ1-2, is DGGITQSPKYLFRKEGQNVTLSCEQNLNHDAMYWYRQDPGQGLRLIYYSQIVNDFQKGDIAEGYSVSREKKESFPLTVTSAQKNPTAFYLCASSQNGGNYGYTFGSGTRLTVV.

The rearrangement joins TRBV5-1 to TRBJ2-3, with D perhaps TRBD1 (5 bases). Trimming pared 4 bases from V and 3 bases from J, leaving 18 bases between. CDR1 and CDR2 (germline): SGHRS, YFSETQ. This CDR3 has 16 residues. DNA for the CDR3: TGCGCCAGCAGCCCACCCGCGCAGGGCAGAACAGATACGCAGTATTTT. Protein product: CASSPPAQGRTDTQYF.

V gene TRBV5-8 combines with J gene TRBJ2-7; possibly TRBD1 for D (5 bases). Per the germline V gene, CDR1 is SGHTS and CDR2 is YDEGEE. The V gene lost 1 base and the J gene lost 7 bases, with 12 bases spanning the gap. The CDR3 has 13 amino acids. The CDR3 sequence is CASSLLQGWEQYF. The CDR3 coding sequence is TGTGCCAGCAGCTTGTTGCAGGGATGGGAGCAGTACTTC.

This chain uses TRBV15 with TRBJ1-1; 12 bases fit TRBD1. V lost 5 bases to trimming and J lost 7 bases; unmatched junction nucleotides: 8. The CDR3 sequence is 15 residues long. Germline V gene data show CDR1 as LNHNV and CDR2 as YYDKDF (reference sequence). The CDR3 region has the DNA TGTGCCACCAGCGGAAGGGACAGGGGGCAGGATGAAGCTTTCTTT. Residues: CATSGRDRGQDEAFF.

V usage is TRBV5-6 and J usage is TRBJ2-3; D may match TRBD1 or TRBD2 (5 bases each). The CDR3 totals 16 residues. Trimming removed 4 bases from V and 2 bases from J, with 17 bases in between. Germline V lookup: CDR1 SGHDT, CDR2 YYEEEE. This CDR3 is CASSLGGNPNTDTQYF. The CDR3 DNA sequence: TGTGCCAGCAGCCTTGGGGGTAACCCCAACACAGATACGCAGTATTTT.

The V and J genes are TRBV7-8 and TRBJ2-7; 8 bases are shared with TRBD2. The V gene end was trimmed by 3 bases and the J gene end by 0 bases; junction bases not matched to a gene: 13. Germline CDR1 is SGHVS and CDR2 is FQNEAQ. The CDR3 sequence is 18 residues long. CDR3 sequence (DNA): TGTGCCAGCAGCTTCTCGGCCCGACTAGCGAAAGCCTCCTACGAGCAGTACTTC. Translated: CASSFSARLAKASYEQYF.

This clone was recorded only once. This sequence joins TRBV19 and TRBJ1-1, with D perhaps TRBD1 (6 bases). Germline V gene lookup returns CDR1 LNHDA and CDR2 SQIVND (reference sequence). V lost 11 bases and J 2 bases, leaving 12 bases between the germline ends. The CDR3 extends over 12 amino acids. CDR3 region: CASWTENTEAFF. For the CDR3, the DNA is TGTGCCTCCTGGACAGAAAACACTGAAGCTTTCTTT.